The clone carrying this TCR beta chain was seen only a few times. The second PCR ran about 6 to 11 cycles with a sample-barcoded 5' primer and J-beta primers. The template-switch adaptor, which had 12 random nucleotides, put a tag on each cDNA molecule. Any given sample supplied a minimum of 2.5 million CDR3-containing paired-end reads. Each CDR3 protein gets one entry after TCRdb re-called the 5' RACE reads with MiXCR. In the table there are 920,000 or so distinct CDR3 sequences, 40% to 50% of which are singletons. Germline lookup yields CDR1 SGDLS and CDR2 YYNGEE. CDR3 size: 15 residues. The ends lost 3 bases at V and 5 bases at J; junction bases unmatched: 7. This record comes from a study of blood T cells in healthy people across ages.

The chain links TRBV9 to TRBJ2-5, with 10 bases that match TRBD1. The sample comprised blood. The origin of this receptor is a woman aged 60-75 years in good health. The CDR3 sequence is CASSEGQGTSETQYF. The CDR3 bases are TGTGCCAGCAGCGAGGGACAGGGGACGTCGGAGACCCAGTACTTC. Complete variable domain (other parts from reference TRBV9 and TRBJ2-5): DSGVTQTPKHLITATGQRVTLRCSPRSGDLSVYWYQQSLDQGLQFLIQYYNGEERAKGNILERFSAQQFPDLHSELNLSSLELGDSALYFCASSEGQGTSETQYFGPGTRLLVL.